This TCR beta chain is from a study of T cells in Graves' hyperthyroidism and ophthalmopathy. Study observations and caveats: Before onset, by a median of around 6.1 months, the model predicted ophthalmopathy.

Germline CDR1 is SNHLY and CDR2 is FYNNEI. CDR3 length equals 16 residues. V shed 3 bases, J shed 3 bases, and the junction held 9 bases outside the gene matches. Amplification yielded TCR beta CDR3 regions, with RNA transcripts as the source. A first-round RT-PCR of the TCR CDR3 used the HTBI primer set. MiXCR, applied by TCRdb to the multiplex PCR reads, yields one record per CDR3 protein. Seen here are around 620,000 distinct CDR3 sequences, about 16% observed once, and the top ten hold approximately 3.8%. Exclusion followed for patients with uncontrolled infection, other autoimmune disease, pregnancy or lactation. In this sample, this clonotype turned up many times. Its specificity is unknown.

This TCR came from a woman aged 25 to 39 with Graves' hyperthyroidism. The V call is TRBV2, the J call TRBJ1-1; 8 nucleotides line up with TRBD1. Sequencing was done on a sample of blood. The CDR3: CASSEGTGPSDTEAFF. DNA for the CDR3: TGTGCCAGCAGTGAGGGGACAGGTCCATCGGACACTGAAGCTTTCTTT.